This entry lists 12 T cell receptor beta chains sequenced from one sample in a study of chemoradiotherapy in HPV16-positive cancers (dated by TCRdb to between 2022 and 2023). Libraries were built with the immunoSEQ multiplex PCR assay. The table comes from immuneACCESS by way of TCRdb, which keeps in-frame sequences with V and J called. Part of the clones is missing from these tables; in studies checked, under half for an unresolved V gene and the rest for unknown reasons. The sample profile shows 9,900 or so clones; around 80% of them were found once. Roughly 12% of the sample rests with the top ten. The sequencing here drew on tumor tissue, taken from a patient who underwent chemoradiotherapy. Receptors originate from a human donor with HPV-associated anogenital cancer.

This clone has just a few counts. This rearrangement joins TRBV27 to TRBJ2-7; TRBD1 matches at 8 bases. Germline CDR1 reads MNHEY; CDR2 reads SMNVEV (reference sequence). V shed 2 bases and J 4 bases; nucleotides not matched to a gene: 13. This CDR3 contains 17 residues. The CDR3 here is CASSLAGGGSVVYEQYF. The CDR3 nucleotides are TGTGCCAGCAGTTTAGCAGGGGGCGGATCGGTTGTGTACGAGCAGTACTTC.

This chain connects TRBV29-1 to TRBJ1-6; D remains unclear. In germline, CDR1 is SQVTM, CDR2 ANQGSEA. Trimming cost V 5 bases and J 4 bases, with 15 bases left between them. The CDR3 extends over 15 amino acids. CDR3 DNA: TGCAGCGTTCCAGAGCCATACGGATATAATTCACCCCTCCACTTT. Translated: CSVPEPYGYNSPLHF.

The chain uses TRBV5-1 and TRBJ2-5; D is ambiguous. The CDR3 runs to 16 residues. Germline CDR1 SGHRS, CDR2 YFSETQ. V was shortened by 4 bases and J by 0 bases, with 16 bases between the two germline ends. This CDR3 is CASSAVGSMYQETQYF. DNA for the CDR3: TGCGCCAGCAGCGCCGTAGGGTCGATGTACCAAGAGACCCAGTACTTC.

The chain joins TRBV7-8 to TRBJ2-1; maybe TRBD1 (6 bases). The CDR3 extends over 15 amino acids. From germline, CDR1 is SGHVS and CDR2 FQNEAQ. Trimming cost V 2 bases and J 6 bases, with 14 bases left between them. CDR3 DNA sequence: TGTGCCAGCAGCTTATACAGGGTGGGAATCAATGAGCAGTTCTTC. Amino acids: CASSLYRVGINEQFF.

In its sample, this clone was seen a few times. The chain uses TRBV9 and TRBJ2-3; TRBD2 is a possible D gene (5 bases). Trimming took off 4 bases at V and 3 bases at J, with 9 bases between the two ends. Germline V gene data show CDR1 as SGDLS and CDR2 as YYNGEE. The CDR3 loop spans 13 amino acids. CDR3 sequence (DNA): TGTGCCAGCAGCCCGACGGGGACAGATACGCAGTATTTT. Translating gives CASSPTGTDTQYF.

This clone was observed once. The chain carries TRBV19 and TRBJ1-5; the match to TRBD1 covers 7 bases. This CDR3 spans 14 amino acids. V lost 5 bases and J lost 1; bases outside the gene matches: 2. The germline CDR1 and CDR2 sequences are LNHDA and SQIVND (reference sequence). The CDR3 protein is CASSPDRSNQPQHF. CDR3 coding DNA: TGTGCCAGTAGTCCGGACAGGAGCAATCAGCCCCAGCATTTT.

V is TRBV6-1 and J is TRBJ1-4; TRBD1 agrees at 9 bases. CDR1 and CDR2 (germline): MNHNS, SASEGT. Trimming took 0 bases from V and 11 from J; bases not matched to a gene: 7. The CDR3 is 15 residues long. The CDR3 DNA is TGTGCCAGCAGTGAAGCAGGGACAGGGAACCTCAAACTGTTTTTT. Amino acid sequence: CASSEAGTGNLKLFF.

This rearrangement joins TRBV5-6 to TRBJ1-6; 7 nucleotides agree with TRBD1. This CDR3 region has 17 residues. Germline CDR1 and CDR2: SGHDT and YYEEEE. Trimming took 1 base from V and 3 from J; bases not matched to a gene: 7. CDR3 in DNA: TGTGCCAGCAGCTTGCTCCAGGGGGAGTTCTATAATTCACCCCTCCACTTT. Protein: CASSLLQGEFYNSPLHF. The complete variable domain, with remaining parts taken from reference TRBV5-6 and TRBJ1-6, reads DAGVTQSPTHLIKTRGQQVTLRCSPKSGHDTVSWYQQALGQGPQFIFQYYEEEERQRGNFPDRFSGHQFPNYSSELNVNALLLGDSALYLCASSLLQGEFYNSPLHFGNGTRLTVT.

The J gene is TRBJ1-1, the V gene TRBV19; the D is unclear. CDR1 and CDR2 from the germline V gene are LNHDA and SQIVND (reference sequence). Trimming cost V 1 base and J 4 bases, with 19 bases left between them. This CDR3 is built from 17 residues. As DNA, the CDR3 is TGTGCCAGTAGTATAGTCGGGCCACTCCCGCGGGGCACTGAAGCTTTCTTT. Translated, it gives CASSIVGPLPRGTEAFF.

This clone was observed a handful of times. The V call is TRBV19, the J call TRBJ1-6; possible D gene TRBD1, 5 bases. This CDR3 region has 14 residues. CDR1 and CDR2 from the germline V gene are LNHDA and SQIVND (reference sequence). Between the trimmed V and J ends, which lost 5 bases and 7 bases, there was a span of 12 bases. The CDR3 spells CASSWDFPNSPLHF. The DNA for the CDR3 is TGTGCCAGTAGTTGGGACTTTCCCAATTCACCCCTCCACTTT.

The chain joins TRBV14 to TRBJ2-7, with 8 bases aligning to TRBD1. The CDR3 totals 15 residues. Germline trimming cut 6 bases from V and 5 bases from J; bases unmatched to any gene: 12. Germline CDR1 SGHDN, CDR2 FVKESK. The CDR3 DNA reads TGTGCCAGCAGTCTCGTCCGGACAGGGTTCCACGAGCAGTACTTC. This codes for CASSLVRTGFHEQYF.

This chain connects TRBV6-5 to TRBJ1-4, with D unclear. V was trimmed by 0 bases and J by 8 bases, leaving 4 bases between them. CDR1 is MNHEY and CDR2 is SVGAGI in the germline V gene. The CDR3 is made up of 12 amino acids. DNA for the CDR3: TGTGCCAGCAGTTACTCGGGGGAAAAACTGTTTTTT. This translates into CASSYSGEKLFF.